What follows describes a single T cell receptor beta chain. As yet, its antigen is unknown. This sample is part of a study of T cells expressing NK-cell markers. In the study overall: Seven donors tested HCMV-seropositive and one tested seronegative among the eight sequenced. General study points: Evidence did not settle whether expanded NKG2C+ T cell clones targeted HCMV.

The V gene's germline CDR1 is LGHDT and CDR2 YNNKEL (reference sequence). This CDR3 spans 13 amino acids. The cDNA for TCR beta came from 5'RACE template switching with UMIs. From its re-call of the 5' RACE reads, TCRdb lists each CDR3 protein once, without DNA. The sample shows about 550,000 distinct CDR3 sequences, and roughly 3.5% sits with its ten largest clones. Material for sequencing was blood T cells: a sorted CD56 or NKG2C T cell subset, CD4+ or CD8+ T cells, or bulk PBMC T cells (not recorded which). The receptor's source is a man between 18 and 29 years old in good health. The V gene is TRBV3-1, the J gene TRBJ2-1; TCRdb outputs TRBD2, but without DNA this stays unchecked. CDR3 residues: CASSQDRADEQFF.